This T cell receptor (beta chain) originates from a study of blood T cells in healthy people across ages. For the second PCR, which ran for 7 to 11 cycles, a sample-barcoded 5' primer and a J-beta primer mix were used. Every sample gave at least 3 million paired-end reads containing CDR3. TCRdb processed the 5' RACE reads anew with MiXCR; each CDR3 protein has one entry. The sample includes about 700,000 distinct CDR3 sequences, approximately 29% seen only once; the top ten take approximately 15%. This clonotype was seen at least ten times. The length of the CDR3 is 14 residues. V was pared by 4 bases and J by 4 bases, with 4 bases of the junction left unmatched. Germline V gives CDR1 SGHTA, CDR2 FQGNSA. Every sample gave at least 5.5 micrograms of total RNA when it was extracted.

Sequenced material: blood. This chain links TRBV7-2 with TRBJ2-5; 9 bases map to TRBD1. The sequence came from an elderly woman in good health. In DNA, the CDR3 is TGTGCCAGCAGCTCCCGGACAGGGGCAGAGACCCAGTACTTC. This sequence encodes CASSSRTGAETQYF. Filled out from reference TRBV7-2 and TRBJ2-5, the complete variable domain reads GAGVSQSPSNKVTEKGKDVELRCDPISGHTALYWYRQSLGQGLEFLIYFQGNSAPDKSGLPSDRFSAERTGGSVSTLTIQRTQQEDSAVYLCASSSRTGAETQYFGPGTRLLVL.